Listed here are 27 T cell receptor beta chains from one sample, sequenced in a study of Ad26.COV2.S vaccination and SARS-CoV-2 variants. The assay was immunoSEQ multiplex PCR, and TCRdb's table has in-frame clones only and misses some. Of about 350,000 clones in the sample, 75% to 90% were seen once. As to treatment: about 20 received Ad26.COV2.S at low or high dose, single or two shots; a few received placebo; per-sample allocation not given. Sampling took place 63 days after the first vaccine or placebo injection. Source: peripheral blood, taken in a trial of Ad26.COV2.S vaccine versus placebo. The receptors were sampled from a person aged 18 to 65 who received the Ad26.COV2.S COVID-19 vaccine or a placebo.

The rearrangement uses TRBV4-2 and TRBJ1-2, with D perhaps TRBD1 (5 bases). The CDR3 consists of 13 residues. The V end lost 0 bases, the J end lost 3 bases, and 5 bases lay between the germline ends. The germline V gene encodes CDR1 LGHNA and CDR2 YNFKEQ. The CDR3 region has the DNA TGTGCCAGCAGCCAAGAGACAGACTATGGCTACACCTTC. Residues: CASSQETDYGYTF.

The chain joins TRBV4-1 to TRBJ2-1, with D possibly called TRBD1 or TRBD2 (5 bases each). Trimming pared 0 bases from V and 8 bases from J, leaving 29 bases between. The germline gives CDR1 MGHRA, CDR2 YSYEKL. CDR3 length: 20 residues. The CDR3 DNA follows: TGCGCCAGCAGCCAAGACGGGGCCCCAGTGGGCTACTCCATGGGGGATGAGCAGTTCTTC. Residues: CASSQDGAPVGYSMGDEQFF.

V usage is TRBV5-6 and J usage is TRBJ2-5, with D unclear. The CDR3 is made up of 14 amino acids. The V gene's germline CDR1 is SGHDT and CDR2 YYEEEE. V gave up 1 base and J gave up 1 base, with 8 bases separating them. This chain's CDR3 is CASSLLQVQETQYF. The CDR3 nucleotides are TGTGCCAGCAGCTTGTTGCAGGTCCAAGAGACCCAGTACTTC.

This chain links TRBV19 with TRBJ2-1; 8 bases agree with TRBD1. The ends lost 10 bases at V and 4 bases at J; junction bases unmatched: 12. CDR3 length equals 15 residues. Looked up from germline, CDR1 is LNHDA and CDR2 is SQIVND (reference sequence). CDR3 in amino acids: CATKRGQGRYNEQFF. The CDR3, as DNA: TGTGCCACCAAGAGAGGACAGGGTCGGTACAATGAGCAGTTCTTC.

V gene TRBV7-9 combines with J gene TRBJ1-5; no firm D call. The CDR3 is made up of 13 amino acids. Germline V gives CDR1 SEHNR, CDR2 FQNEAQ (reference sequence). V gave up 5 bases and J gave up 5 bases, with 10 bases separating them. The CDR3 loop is CASSPGGDQPQHF. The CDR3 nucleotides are TGTGCCAGCAGCCCCGGTGGAGATCAGCCCCAGCATTTT.

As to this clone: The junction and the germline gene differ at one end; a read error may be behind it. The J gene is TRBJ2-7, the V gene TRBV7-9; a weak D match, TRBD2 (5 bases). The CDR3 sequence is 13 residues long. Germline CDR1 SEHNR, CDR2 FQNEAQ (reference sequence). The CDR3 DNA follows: TGTGCCACCAGCAGAAGGGAGACCTACGAGCAGTACTTC. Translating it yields CATSRRETYEQYF.

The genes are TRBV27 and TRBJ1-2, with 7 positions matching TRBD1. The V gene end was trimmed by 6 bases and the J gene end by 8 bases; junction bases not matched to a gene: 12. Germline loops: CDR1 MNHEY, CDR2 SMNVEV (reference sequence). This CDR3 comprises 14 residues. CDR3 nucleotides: TGTGCCAGCAGCCATCTACAGGGGACGCTGGGCTACACCTTC. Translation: CASSHLQGTLGYTF.

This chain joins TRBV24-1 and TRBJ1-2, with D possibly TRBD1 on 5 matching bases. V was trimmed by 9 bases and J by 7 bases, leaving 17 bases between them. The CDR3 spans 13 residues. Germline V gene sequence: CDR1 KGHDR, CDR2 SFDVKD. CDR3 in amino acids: CATRGLLEAGYTF. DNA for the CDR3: TGTGCCACCCGGGGCCTACTCGAGGCTGGCTACACCTTC.

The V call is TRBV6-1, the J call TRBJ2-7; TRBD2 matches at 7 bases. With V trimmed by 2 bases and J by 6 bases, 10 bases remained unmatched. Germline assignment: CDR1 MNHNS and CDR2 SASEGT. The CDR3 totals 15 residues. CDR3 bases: TGTGCCAGCAGTGAAAAGAGGTTGGGGGGGTCCGAGCAGTACTTC. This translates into CASSEKRLGGSEQYF.

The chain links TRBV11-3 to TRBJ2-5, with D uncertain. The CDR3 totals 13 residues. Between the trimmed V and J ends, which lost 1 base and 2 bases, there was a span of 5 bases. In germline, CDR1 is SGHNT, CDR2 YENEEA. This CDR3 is CASSLARQETQYF. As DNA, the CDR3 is TGTGCCAGCAGCTTAGCTAGGCAAGAGACCCAGTACTTC. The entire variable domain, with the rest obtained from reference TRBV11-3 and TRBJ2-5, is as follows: EAGVVQSPRYKIIEKKQPVAFWCNPISGHNTLYWYLQNLGQGPELLIRYENEEAVDDSQLPKDRFSAERLKGVDSTLKIQPAELGDSAVYLCASSLARQETQYFGPGTRLLVL.

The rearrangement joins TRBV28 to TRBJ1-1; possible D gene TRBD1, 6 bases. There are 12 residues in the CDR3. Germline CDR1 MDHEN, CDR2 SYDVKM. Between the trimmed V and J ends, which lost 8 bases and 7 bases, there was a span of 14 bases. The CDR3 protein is CASGRTALEAFF. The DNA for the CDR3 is TGTGCCAGCGGACGGACAGCCCTTGAAGCTTTCTTT.

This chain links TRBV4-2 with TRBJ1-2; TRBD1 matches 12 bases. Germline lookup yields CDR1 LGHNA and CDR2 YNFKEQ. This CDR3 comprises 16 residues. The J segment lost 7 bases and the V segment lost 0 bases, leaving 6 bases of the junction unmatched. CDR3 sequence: CASSQDAGTGGSGYTF. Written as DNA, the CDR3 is TGTGCCAGCAGCCAAGATGCGGGGACAGGGGGCTCTGGCTACACCTTC.

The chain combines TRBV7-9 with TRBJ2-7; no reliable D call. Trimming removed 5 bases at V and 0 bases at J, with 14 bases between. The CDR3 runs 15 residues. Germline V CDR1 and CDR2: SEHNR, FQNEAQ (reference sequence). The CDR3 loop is CASSPYSWNSYEQYF. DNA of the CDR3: TGTGCCAGCAGCCCGTATAGTTGGAACTCCTACGAGCAGTACTTC.

CDR3 protein: CASSPTQSTNTGELFF. The CDR3 DNA sequence: TGTGCCAGCAGCCCTACCCAATCGACGAACACCGGGGAGCTGTTTTTT. The chain uses TRBV11-3 and TRBJ2-2; no definite D call. The CDR3 extends over 16 amino acids. Germline V gene data show CDR1 as SGHNT and CDR2 as YENEEA. V dropped 5 bases and J dropped 0 bases, with 13 bases sitting between them.

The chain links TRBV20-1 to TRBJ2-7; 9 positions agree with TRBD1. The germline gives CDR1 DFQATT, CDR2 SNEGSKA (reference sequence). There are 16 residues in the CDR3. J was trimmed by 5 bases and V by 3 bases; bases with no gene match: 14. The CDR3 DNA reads TGCAGTGCTAGTCAACTCGCCGGGACAGGGTGGAACGAGCAGTACTTC. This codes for CSASQLAGTGWNEQYF.

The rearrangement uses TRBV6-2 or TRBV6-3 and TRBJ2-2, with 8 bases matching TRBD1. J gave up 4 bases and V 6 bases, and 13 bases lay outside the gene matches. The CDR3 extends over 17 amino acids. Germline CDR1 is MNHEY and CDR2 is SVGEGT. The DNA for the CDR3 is TGTGCCAGCAGCTCGGACAGGGAATTGTGGGCCACCGGGGAGCTGTTTTTT. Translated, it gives CASSSDRELWATGELFF.

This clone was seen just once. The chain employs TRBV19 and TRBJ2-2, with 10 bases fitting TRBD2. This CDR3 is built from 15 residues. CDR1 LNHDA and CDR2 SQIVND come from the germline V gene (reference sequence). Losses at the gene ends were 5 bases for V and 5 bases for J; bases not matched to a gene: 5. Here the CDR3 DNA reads TGTGCCAGTAGTCCCATGACTAGCGGGACCGGGGAGCTGTTTTTT. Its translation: CASSPMTSGTGELFF.

Written as DNA, the CDR3 is TGTGCCAGCAGCTTGTTCGGGGCAGATACGCAGTATTTT. Its translation: CASSLFGADTQYF. The chain employs TRBV5-6 and TRBJ2-3; the D gene is possibly TRBD2 (5 bases). Trimming took off 1 base at V and 4 bases at J, with 7 bases between the two ends. The CDR3 sequence is 13 residues long. In germline, CDR1 is SGHDT, CDR2 YYEEEE.

The CDR3 is CASSVAGDSYNEQFF. CDR3 DNA sequence: TGCGCCAGCAGCGTAGCGGGAGATTCCTACAATGAGCAGTTCTTC. The chain uses TRBV5-1 and TRBJ2-1; TRBD2 aligns across 9 bases. The CDR3 is 15 amino acids. Looked up from germline, CDR1 is SGHRS and CDR2 is YFSETQ. V shed 4 bases and J 1 base; nucleotides not matched to a gene: 3.

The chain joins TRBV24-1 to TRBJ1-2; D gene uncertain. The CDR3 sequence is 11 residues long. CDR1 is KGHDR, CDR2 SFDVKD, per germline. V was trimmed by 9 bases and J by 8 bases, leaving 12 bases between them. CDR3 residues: CATAYGYGYTF. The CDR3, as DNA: TGTGCCACCGCTTATGGATACGGCTACACCTTC.

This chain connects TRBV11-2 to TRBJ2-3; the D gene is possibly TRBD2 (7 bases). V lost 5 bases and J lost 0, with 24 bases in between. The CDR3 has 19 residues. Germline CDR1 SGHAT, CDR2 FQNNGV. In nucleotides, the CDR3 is TGTGCCAGCAGCACCCTAGGGGCGGGGGCCCAGATTAGCACAGATACGCAGTATTTT. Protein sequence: CASSTLGAGAQISTDTQYF. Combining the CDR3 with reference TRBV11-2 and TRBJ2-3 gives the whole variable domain EAGVAQSPRYKIIEKRQSVAFWCNPISGHATLYWYQQILGQGPKLLIQFQNNGVVDDSQLPKDRFSAERLKGVDSTLKIQPAKLEDSAVYLCASSTLGAGAQISTDTQYFGPGTRLTVL.

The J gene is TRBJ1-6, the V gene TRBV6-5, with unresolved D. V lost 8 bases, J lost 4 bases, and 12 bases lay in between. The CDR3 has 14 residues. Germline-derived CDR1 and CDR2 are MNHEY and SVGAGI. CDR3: CASLARIYNSPLHF. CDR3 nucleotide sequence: TGTGCCAGCCTTGCCAGGATTTATAATTCACCCCTCCACTTT.

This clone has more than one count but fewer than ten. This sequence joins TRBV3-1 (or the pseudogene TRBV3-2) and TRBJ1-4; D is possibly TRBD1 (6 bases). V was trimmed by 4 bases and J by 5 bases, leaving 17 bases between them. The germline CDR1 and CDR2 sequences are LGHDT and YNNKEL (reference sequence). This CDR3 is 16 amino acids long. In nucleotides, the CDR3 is TGTGCCAGCAGCCCCCGAGGCCGGGGGCAGAATGAAAAACTGTTTTTT. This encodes CASSPRGRGQNEKLFF.

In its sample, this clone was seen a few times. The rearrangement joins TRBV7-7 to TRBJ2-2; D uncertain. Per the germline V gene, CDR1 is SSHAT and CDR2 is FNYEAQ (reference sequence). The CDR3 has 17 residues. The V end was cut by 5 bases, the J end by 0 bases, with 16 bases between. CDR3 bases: TGTGCCAGCAGCCCAGCCCCCGGACCCGCGAACACCGGGGAGCTGTTTTTT. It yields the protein CASSPAPGPANTGELFF. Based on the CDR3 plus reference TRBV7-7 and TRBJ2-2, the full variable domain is GAGVSQSPRYKVTKRGQDVTLRCDPISSHATLYWYQQALGQGPEFLTYFNYEAQPDKSGLPSDRFSAERPEGSISTLTIQRTEQRDSAMYRCASSPAPGPANTGELFFGEGSRLTVL.

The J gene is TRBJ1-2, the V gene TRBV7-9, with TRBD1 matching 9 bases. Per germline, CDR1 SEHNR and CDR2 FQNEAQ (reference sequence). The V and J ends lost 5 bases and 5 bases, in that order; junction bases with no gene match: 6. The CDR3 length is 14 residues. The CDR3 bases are TGTGCCAGCAGCCTGGACAGGGGTGGTTATGGCTACACCTTC. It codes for CASSLDRGGYGYTF.

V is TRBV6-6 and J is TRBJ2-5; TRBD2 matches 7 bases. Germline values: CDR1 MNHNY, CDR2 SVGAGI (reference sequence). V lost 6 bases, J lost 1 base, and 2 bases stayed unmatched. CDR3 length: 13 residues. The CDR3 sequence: CASSRTSQETQYF. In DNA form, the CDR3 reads TGTGCCAGCAGCAGGACTAGCCAAGAGACCCAGTACTTC.

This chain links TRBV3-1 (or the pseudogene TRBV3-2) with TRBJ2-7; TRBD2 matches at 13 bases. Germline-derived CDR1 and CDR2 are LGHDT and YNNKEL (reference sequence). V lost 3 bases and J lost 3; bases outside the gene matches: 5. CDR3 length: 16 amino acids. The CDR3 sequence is CASSHAGTSGNYEQYF. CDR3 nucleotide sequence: TGTGCCAGCAGCCATGCCGGGACTAGCGGGAACTACGAGCAGTACTTC.